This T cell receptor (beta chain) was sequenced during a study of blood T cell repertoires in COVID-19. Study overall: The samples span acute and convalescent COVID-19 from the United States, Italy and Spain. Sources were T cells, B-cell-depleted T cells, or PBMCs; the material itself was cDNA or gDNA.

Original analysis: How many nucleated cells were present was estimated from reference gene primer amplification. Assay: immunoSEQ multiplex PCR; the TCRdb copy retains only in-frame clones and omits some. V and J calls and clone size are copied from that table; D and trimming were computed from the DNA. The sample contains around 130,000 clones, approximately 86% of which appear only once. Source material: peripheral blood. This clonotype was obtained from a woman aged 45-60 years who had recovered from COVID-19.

CDR3 region: CASSFNRGNYGYTF. In nucleotides, the CDR3 is TGTGCCAGCAGCTTTAATCGGGGAAACTATGGCTACACCTTC. The chain combines TRBV7-9 with TRBJ1-2; no clear D gene. V was pared by 3 bases and J by 2 bases, with 10 bases between. The CDR3 has 14 amino acids. Germline V gives CDR1 SEHNR, CDR2 FQNEAQ (reference sequence).